Each of the 11 T cell receptor beta chains below was sequenced from the same sample in a study of blood T cell repertoires in COVID-19. Data came from immunoSEQ multiplex PCR; TCRdb stores just in-frame clones and leaves some out. The table has 40,000 or so clones, around 90% seen once. Source material: peripheral blood. All receptors derive from a man in his sixties with active or convalescent COVID-19.

This chain links TRBV5-5 with TRBJ1-5; D is ambiguous. V was clipped by 4 bases and J by 0 bases, with 5 bases between them. Germline values: CDR1 SGHKS, CDR2 YYEKEE (reference sequence). The CDR3 length is 13 residues. CDR3 coding DNA: TGTGCCAGCAGCCCTAATAGCAATCAGCCCCAGCATTTT. Protein product: CASSPNSNQPQHF.

This chain links TRBV28 with TRBJ2-3; D uncertain. CDR1 and CDR2 from the germline V gene are MDHEN and SYDVKM. Trimming shortened V by 5 bases and J by 0 bases, and 18 bases separated the two germline ends. The CDR3 runs 17 residues. The CDR3 DNA reads as TGTGCCAGCAGTCCCTTCTGGAGCGTTACTAGCACAGATACGCAGTATTTT. As protein: CASSPFWSVTSTDTQYF.

The chain has TRBV19 and TRBJ2-6, with 7 bases that match TRBD2. V lost 3 bases to trimming and J lost 0 bases; unmatched junction nucleotides: 5. The CDR3 is made up of 17 amino acids. The germline V gene has CDR1 LNHDA and CDR2 SQIVND (reference sequence). In DNA, the CDR3 is TGTGCCAGTAGTATGGGACGGACTAGCTCTGGGGCCAACGTCCTGACTTTC. It yields the protein CASSMGRTSSGANVLTF.

The chain employs TRBV5-1 and TRBJ2-3; D is unresolved. V was clipped by 4 bases and J by 5 bases, with 8 bases between them. The CDR3 has 12 amino acids. Germline V lookup: CDR1 SGHRS, CDR2 YFSETQ. CDR3 bases: TGCGCCAGCAGCGCCCTGAGAGATACGCAGTATTTT. It is translated as CASSALRDTQYF.

The rearrangement uses TRBV7-2 and TRBJ2-7, with D possibly being TRBD1 (5 bases). Germline-derived CDR1 and CDR2 are SGHTA and FQGNSA. This CDR3 region has 14 residues. Trimming took 5 bases from V and 0 from J, leaving 11 bases between them. This chain's CDR3 is CASSDETVSYEQYF. The DNA of the CDR3 is TGTGCCAGCAGCGACGAGACAGTCTCCTACGAGCAGTACTTC.

The rearrangement joins TRBV10-3 to TRBJ1-1, with D possibly being TRBD1 (5 bases). Trimming removed 0 bases at V and 11 bases at J, with 16 bases between. The CDR3 covers 14 residues. The germline V gene has CDR1 ENHRY and CDR2 SYGVKD. CDR3 sequence: CAISESGGGGLAFF. The CDR3 coding sequence is TGTGCCATCAGTGAGTCAGGTGGGGGGGGTTTGGCTTTCTTT.

The V gene is TRBV24-1, the J gene TRBJ2-2, with a possible D match to TRBD1 (8 bases). Deletions cut 7 bases from V and 4 bases from J, with 12 bases between. This CDR3 comprises 14 residues. Germline CDR1 reads KGHDR; CDR2 reads SFDVKD. DNA for the CDR3: TGTGCCACCAGGGACAGGGAGGGCACCGGGGAGCTGTTTTTT. Translation: CATRDREGTGELFF.

The chain couples TRBV4-1 to TRBJ1-2, with 7 bases lining up with TRBD1. This CDR3 is built from 16 residues. Trimming at V came to 1 base and at J to 5 bases, leaving 10 bases not matched to a gene. CDR1 and CDR2 from the germline V gene are MGHRA and YSYEKL. The CDR3 DNA follows: TGCGCCAGCAGCCAAGGGCGGGGACAGATCGTATATGGCTACACCTTC. Residues: CASSQGRGQIVYGYTF.

The chain has TRBV4-2 and TRBJ1-6; TRBD1 matches at 7 bases. V shed 0 bases, J shed 2 bases, and the junction held 4 bases outside the gene matches. Germline V gives CDR1 LGHNA, CDR2 YNFKEQ. The length of the CDR3 is 17 residues. This CDR3 reads CASSQDKGATYNSPLHF. The CDR3 DNA reads TGTGCCAGCAGCCAAGATAAGGGGGCAACCTATAATTCACCCCTCCACTTT.

This sequence joins TRBV4-3 and TRBJ2-1; 8 bases map to TRBD1. CDR1 is LGHNA, CDR2 YSLEER, per germline. The trim removed 0 bases at V and 4 bases at J, leaving 5 bases unmatched. The CDR3 runs 16 residues. The DNA of the CDR3 is TGCGCCAGCAGCCAAGATCCCAGGGGGCCATACAATGAGCAGTTCTTC. Protein: CASSQDPRGPYNEQFF.

This clone was seen only a few times. The V and J genes are TRBV30 and TRBJ1-6; a weak D match, TRBD1 (6 bases). Deletions cut 1 base from V and 7 bases from J, with 23 bases between. Germline CDR1 and CDR2: GTSNPN and SVGIG (reference sequence). CDR3 size: 18 residues. The CDR3 region is CAWSGGTNLMGRNSPLHF. Written as DNA, the CDR3 is TGTGCCTGGAGTGGAGGGACAAATCTAATGGGAAGAAATTCACCCCTCCACTTT.